The 15 T cell receptor beta chains presented below share a single source sample, sequenced in a study of T cells in Graves' hyperthyroidism and ophthalmopathy. RNA transcripts yielded amplified TCR beta CDR3 regions. HTBI primers drove first-round RT-PCR of the TCR CDR3. Each CDR3 protein gets one entry after TCRdb re-called the multiplex PCR reads with MiXCR. Here the sample spans 300,000 to 450,000 distinct CDR3 sequences, more than 12% being singletons. Sequencing used blood. The source is a woman aged 30 to 39 with Graves' ophthalmopathy.

This clonotype was recorded a few times. The chain employs TRBV29-1 and TRBJ1-5, with 8 bases lining up with TRBD1. The junction had 8 bases not matched to a gene; V was cut back by 4 bases and J by 0 bases. The CDR3 totals 16 residues. The germline V gene encodes CDR1 SQVTM and CDR2 ANQGSEA. The CDR3 DNA is TGCAGCGTTGCTGGGACAGGACCTTATAGCAATCAGCCCCAGCATTTT. As protein: CSVAGTGPYSNQPQHF.

This clonotype was detected many times. The chain employs TRBV24-1 and TRBJ2-1, with D perhaps assigned TRBD1 or TRBD2 (5 bases each). The germline V and J ends were trimmed by 2 bases and 0 bases, with 13 bases remaining between them. The CDR3 extends over 17 amino acids. Germline values: CDR1 KGHDR, CDR2 SFDVKD. The DNA of the CDR3 is TGTGCCACCAGTGATTCGGGGCTCCGAGGCTCCTACAATGAGCAGTTCTTC. It is translated as CATSDSGLRGSYNEQFF.

This clonotype was found a few times. One end of the junction fails to match germline, which may point to a read error. The chain recombines TRBV6-1 with TRBJ1-5; D possibly corresponds to TRBD1 (5 bases). The CDR3 length is 12 residues. The V gene's germline CDR1 is MNHNS and CDR2 SASEGT. The CDR3 DNA follows: TGTGCCAGCGGACAAGCCAATCAGCCCCCGCATTTT. Translated: CASGQANQPPHF.

This chain uses TRBV19 with TRBJ2-4, with D perhaps matching TRBD1 or TRBD2 (5 bases each). Per the germline V gene, CDR1 is LNHDA and CDR2 is SQIVND (reference sequence). CDR3 length: 13 residues. Trimming cost V 7 bases and J 1 base, with 8 bases left between them. CDR3 loop: CASNEGAKNIQYF. The CDR3 DNA sequence: TGTGCCAGTAATGAGGGGGCCAAAAACATTCAGTACTTC.

This clonotype was seen repeatedly, ten times or more. The V gene is TRBV2, the J gene TRBJ2-7, with a weak D call TRBD1 (5 bases). Germline V gives CDR1 SNHLY, CDR2 FYNNEI. Trimming stripped 6 bases from V and 0 bases from J, with 9 bases between. The CDR3 is made up of 13 amino acids. The CDR3 DNA follows: TGTGCCAGCAGATCAGACAGCTCCTACGAGCAGTACTTC. It translates to CASRSDSSYEQYF. The full variable domain, with the rest looked up from reference TRBV2 and TRBJ2-7, is EPEVTQTPSHQVTQMGQEVILRCVPISNHLYFYWYRQILGQKVEFLVSFYNNEISEKSEIFDDQFSVERPDGSNFTLKIRSTKLEDSAMYFCASRSDSSYEQYFGPGTRLTVT.

The table lists this clonotype with a few counts. The chain employs TRBV5-5 and TRBJ2-2; D is possibly TRBD2 (5 bases). The length of the CDR3 is 13 residues. The V gene's germline CDR1 is SGHKS and CDR2 YYEKEE (reference sequence). V was cut by 9 bases and J by 1 base, with 10 bases left in between. CDR3 sequence: CAIGEGNTGELFF. Here the CDR3 DNA reads TGTGCCATAGGAGAGGGGAACACCGGGGAGCTGTTTTTT.

In its sample, this clonotype was seen many times. The J gene is TRBJ2-7, the V gene TRBV15; TRBD1 matches 9 bases. The CDR3 has 15 amino acids. Germline assignment: CDR1 LNHNV and CDR2 YYDKDF (reference sequence). Trimming at V came to 3 bases and at J to 2 bases, leaving 5 bases not matched to a gene. The CDR3 reads CATSRAGQGPYEQYF. CDR3 nucleotide sequence: TGTGCCACCAGCAGGGCGGGACAGGGACCCTACGAGCAGTACTTC.

The chain uses TRBV19 and TRBJ1-5; D possibly corresponds to TRBD1 (5 bases). The V gene lost 6 bases and the J gene lost 0 bases, with 12 bases spanning the gap. This CDR3 is 15 amino acids long. Germline-derived CDR1 and CDR2 are LNHDA and SQIVND (reference sequence). The CDR3: CASSDRKYSNQPQHF. In nucleotides, the CDR3 is TGTGCCAGTAGCGACAGAAAATATAGCAATCAGCCCCAGCATTTT.

Many counts were recorded for this clonotype. The chain employs TRBV6-1 and TRBJ2-7; TRBD2 aligns across 7 bases. V shed 5 bases and J 7 bases; nucleotides not matched to a gene: 14. This CDR3 spans 15 amino acids. The germline CDR1 and CDR2 sequences are MNHNS and SASEGT. The CDR3 DNA reads TGTGCCAGCAGTTTCTACACGGGGGGAGATGCTGAGCAGTACTTC. This codes for CASSFYTGGDAEQYF.

This clonotype was counted many times. The chain joins TRBV12-3 or TRBV12-4 to TRBJ1-2, with unresolved D. Between the trimmed V and J ends, which lost 6 bases and 4 bases, there was a span of 15 bases. This CDR3 spans 14 amino acids. The CDR3 is CASRPLEGSYGYTF. The DNA for the CDR3 is TGTGCCAGCAGACCCCTTGAGGGTAGCTATGGCTACACCTTC.

This clonotype appeared many times. This may be a read error, as it is one base from a much larger clone. The chain combines TRBV5-6 with TRBJ1-1; tentatively, D is TRBD1 (6 bases). The germline V gene has CDR1 SGHDT and CDR2 YYEEEE. The CDR3 contains 14 residues. The V end was cut by 1 base, the J end by 0 bases, with 7 bases between. The CDR3 here is CASSLTGMNTEAFF. In nucleotides, the CDR3 is TGTGCCAGCAGCTTGACAGGGATGAACACTGAAGCTTTCTTT.

Comments on this clonotype: One junction end does not reproduce the germline sequence, and a read error may be involved. V usage is TRBV12-3 or TRBV12-4 and J usage is TRBJ2-3, with D tentatively TRBD2 (9 bases). CDR3 length: 15 residues. The CDR3 DNA is TGTGCCAGCACCCTAGCGGGGACAGGCACAGATACGCGGTATTTT. Protein product: CASTLAGTGTDTRYF.

This clonotype showed up many times. V gene TRBV20-1 combines with J gene TRBJ2-1; D is tentatively TRBD1 or TRBD2 (5 bases each). Trimming left V 0 bases short and J 5 bases short, with 17 bases between. CDR3 length: 16 amino acids. Germline values: CDR1 DFQATT, CDR2 SNEGSKA (reference sequence). The CDR3: CSARDGEGKGHNEQFF. The CDR3 DNA is TGCAGTGCTAGAGATGGAGAGGGTAAGGGACACAATGAGCAGTTCTTC.

CDR3 nucleotides: TGTGCCAGCAGTCTCCCTGCGTTAGGGGACCCGTACGGCTACACCTTC. As protein: CASSLPALGDPYGYTF. The chain recombines TRBV28 with TRBJ1-2; D possibly corresponds to TRBD1 (5 bases). Between the trimmed V and J ends, which lost 5 bases and 8 bases, there was a span of 24 bases. CDR3 length equals 16 residues. Germline-derived CDR1 and CDR2 are MDHEN and SYDVKM.

This clonotype has at least ten counts. The chain is built from TRBV28 and TRBJ2-1; 10 bases agree with TRBD2. The junction had 16 bases not matched to a gene; V was cut back by 5 bases and J by 3 bases. CDR3 length: 19 residues. The germline V gene has CDR1 MDHEN and CDR2 SYDVKM. The CDR3 sequence: CASSPLLGASGGLYNEQFF. The CDR3 DNA reads as TGTGCCAGCAGTCCCTTACTCGGGGCTAGCGGGGGCCTCTACAATGAGCAGTTCTTC.